This T cell receptor beta chain appears in the sequencing data of a study of siplizumab effects on memory and regulatory T cells. Whole-study results and caveats: No more than a minor fraction of alloreactive clones could be traced back to unstimulated subsets. The mean Treg-derived percentage of mappable alloreactive CD4+ clones was approximately 68% with siplizumab compared with 25% to 30% in controls. Of the proliferating CD4+ or CD8+ clones, roughly 80-96% lacked a naive or memory phenotype that could be assigned. Memory T cells appeared less diverse than naive cells, which seemed to contribute substantially to alloresponse.

The V gene lost 0 bases and the J gene lost 3 bases, with 10 bases spanning the gap. The CDR3 is 15 residues long. Germline V gene data show CDR1 as WSHSY and CDR2 as SAAADI. The protocol was immunoSEQ multiplex PCR, while the TCRdb copy is restricted to in-frame clones and leaves out a portion. The data show more than 85,000 clones, with under 95% seen just once and approximately 0.75% held by the top ten. Comments on this clone: Its antigen is not identified.

The TCR originated in a human donor in good health. Sequenced: Tregs sorted from blood. The chain carries TRBV10-2 and TRBJ2-3; D may be TRBD2 (5 bases). For the CDR3, the DNA is TGCGCCAGCAGTGAGTCTTCGGACTCTACAGATACGCAGTATTTT. It codes for CASSESSDSTDTQYF.